Following are 30 T cell receptor beta chains from one sample sequenced in a study of blood T cell repertoires in COVID-19. Libraries were prepared by immunoSEQ multiplex PCR; TCRdb keeps only in-frame clonotypes and omits some of them. The table has fewer than 350,000 clones, roughly 86% seen once. Input material: peripheral blood. These receptors were obtained from a man aged 30-40 years with COVID-19, enrolled during active disease.

The genes are TRBV5-1 and TRBJ2-2, with TRBD2 matching over 8 bases. V gave up 2 bases and J gave up 2 bases; unmatched junction bases: 8. The CDR3 is made up of 17 amino acids. Germline CDR1 and CDR2: SGHRS and YFSETQ. The CDR3: CASSLKSAGVNTGELFF. The CDR3 DNA follows: TGCGCCAGCAGCTTAAAATCAGCGGGAGTAAACACCGGGGAGCTGTTTTTT.

The gene calls are TRBV5-1 and TRBJ2-7, with a weak D call TRBD1 (5 bases). The CDR3 loop spans 15 amino acids. The V end was cut by 0 bases, the J end by 2 bases, with 12 bases between. Germline CDR1 and CDR2: SGHRS and YFSETQ. CDR3 bases: TGCGCCAGCAGCTTGGTCGGCAGGGCGCCCTACGAGCAGTACTTC. Translated, it gives CASSLVGRAPYEQYF.

The genes are TRBV15 and TRBJ1-1; a possible D gene is TRBD1 (5 bases). CDR3 length equals 15 residues. CDR1 is LNHNV and CDR2 is YYDKDF in the germline V gene (reference sequence). V was pared by 1 base and J by 4 bases, with 13 bases between. CDR3 sequence reads: CATSRGTLRGTEAFF. The CDR3 DNA sequence: TGTGCCACCAGCAGAGGGACCCTAAGGGGCACTGAAGCTTTCTTT.

The V call is TRBV24-1, the J call TRBJ1-3; 8 bases are shared with TRBD1. Germline lookup yields CDR1 KGHDR and CDR2 SFDVKD. After removal of 3 bases from V and 0 bases from J, the junction contained 15 bases not matched to a gene. This CDR3 is 20 amino acids long. The CDR3 nucleotides are TGTGCCACCAGTGATGCCGGGACAGGTCCACCCTTGAGCTCTGGAAACACCATATATTTT. Translated: CATSDAGTGPPLSSGNTIYF.

The chain has TRBV24-1 and TRBJ2-1, with TRBD2 identical over 14 bases. Germline-derived CDR1 and CDR2 are KGHDR and SFDVKD. The V segment lost 4 bases and the J segment 7 bases; nucleotides outside the gene matches: 8. This CDR3 contains 17 residues. The CDR3 reads CATSEGLAGGRGNEQFF. The CDR3 nucleotides read TGTGCCACCAGTGAAGGACTAGCGGGAGGAAGAGGGAATGAGCAGTTCTTC.

The chain uses TRBV3-1 (or the pseudogene TRBV3-2) and TRBJ2-2, with TRBD2 matching over 7 bases. This CDR3 is 15 amino acids long. In germline, CDR1 is LGHDT, CDR2 YNNKEL (reference sequence). V dropped 1 base and J dropped 5; count of bases not matched to a gene: 4. The CDR3 DNA reads as TGTGCCAGCAGCCAAGGCGGGAGTACAACCGGGGAGCTGTTTTTT. It encodes CASSQGGSTTGELFF.

The chain links TRBV25-1 to TRBJ2-1; 7 positions match TRBD1. This CDR3 is built from 15 residues. Trimming removed 4 bases from V and 5 bases from J; junction bases left unmatched: 8. Germline V CDR1 and CDR2: MGHDK, SYGVNS. The CDR3 DNA follows: TGTGCCAGCAGTGGCCGGGACAGCGGAAACAATGAGCAGTTCTTC. Its protein is CASSGRDSGNNEQFF. Supplemented by reference TRBV25-1 and TRBJ2-1, the full variable domain reads EADIYQTPRYLVIGTGKKITLECSQTMGHDKMYWYQQDPGMELHLIHYSYGVNSTEKGDLSSESTVSRIRTEHFPLTLESARPSHTSQYLCASSGRDSGNNEQFFGPGTRLTVL.

V and J are TRBV5-1 and TRBJ2-1; D possibly corresponds to TRBD1 (6 bases). CDR3 length: 15 residues. Germline assignment: CDR1 SGHRS and CDR2 YFSETQ. The ends were cut back, 3 bases at V and 6 bases at J, with 16 bases in the middle. DNA for the CDR3: TGCGCCAGCAGCTGGACAGACACGGCTCGCAATGAGCAGTTCTTC. It translates to CASSWTDTARNEQFF.

The chain combines TRBV7-9 with TRBJ1-1; 7 bases align to TRBD1. CDR3 length equals 13 residues. Per the germline V gene, CDR1 is SEHNR and CDR2 is FQNEAQ (reference sequence). V shed 6 bases and J 6 bases; nucleotides not matched to a gene: 7. The CDR3 DNA is TGTGCCAGCAGTTCTGACAGGGCACCTGAAGCTTTCTTT. Translation: CASSSDRAPEAFF.

This rearrangement joins TRBV5-8 to TRBJ2-1, with 10 bases matching TRBD2. Germline V gene lookup returns CDR1 SGHTS and CDR2 YDEGEE. The CDR3 has 17 residues. The J segment lost 9 bases and the V segment lost 1 base, leaving 13 bases of the junction unmatched. CDR3 sequence reads: CASSLFISGRAGIEQFF. In DNA, the CDR3 is TGTGCCAGCAGCTTGTTTATAAGCGGGAGGGCCGGTATTGAGCAGTTCTTC.

This clone was detected once. The gene calls are TRBV29-1 and TRBJ1-2; tentatively, D is TRBD1 (6 bases). V lost 3 bases to trimming and J lost 8 bases, with 10 bases between them. The CDR3 has 11 amino acids. Germline loops: CDR1 SQVTM, CDR2 ANQGSEA. The CDR3 coding sequence is TGCAGCGTTGATGACAGGTCCGGCTACACCTTC. Translated: CSVDDRSGYTF.

This clone was observed a few times. The chain uses TRBV4-3 and TRBJ1-5, with 7 bases fitting TRBD1. Germline V CDR1 and CDR2: LGHNA, YSLEER. The J segment lost 4 bases and the V segment lost 1 base, leaving 4 bases of the junction unmatched. This CDR3 is 15 amino acids long. CDR3 sequence (DNA): TGCGCCAGCAGCCAAGCGAGGGGGCGTAATCAGCCCCAGCATTTT. Translation: CASSQARGRNQPQHF.

V usage is TRBV7-9 and J usage is TRBJ2-7; D possibly corresponds to TRBD1 (6 bases). V was trimmed by 5 bases and J by 7 bases, leaving 12 bases between them. The CDR3 has 12 amino acids. Germline values: CDR1 SEHNR, CDR2 FQNEAQ (reference sequence). The DNA for the CDR3 is TGTGCCAGCAGCACCGACAGGAGGGAGCAGTACTTC. This sequence encodes CASSTDRREQYF.

CDR3 residues: CASSSQASGNTIYF. DNA of the CDR3: TGTGCCAGCAGTTCTCAGGCCTCTGGAAACACCATATATTTT. J is TRBJ1-3 and V is TRBV28; D unclear. The germline CDR1 and CDR2 sequences are MDHEN and SYDVKM. The length of the CDR3 is 14 residues. V gave up 4 bases and J gave up 0 bases, with 7 bases separating them.

Written as DNA, the CDR3 is TGTGCCAGCAGCGTAGAGGGGTGGAGCACTGAAGCTTTCTTT. It yields the protein CASSVEGWSTEAFF. This chain links TRBV9 with TRBJ1-1, with D possibly matching TRBD1 (5 bases). Germline values: CDR1 SGDLS, CDR2 YYNGEE. The ends were cut back, 0 bases at V and 4 bases at J, with 10 bases in the middle. The CDR3 runs to 14 residues.

The J gene is TRBJ1-3, the V gene TRBV14, with TRBD1 matching 8 bases. Germline V gene lookup returns CDR1 SGHDN and CDR2 FVKESK. The CDR3 length is 15 residues. The ends lost 6 bases at V and 2 bases at J; junction bases unmatched: 6. The CDR3 bases are TGTGCCAGCAGGGGGACAGGACGGCCTGGAAACACCATATATTTT. This codes for CASRGTGRPGNTIYF.

This clone was found once. The chain couples TRBV2 to TRBJ2-2; possible D gene TRBD2, 7 bases. The germline V gene has CDR1 SNHLY and CDR2 FYNNEI. There are 15 residues in the CDR3. Trimming took 4 bases from V and 4 from J, leaving 13 bases between them. This chain's CDR3 is CASSGTAGRTGELFF. In nucleotides, the CDR3 is TGTGCCAGCAGTGGGACAGCGGGGCGCACCGGGGAGCTGTTTTTT.

This clone was picked up a small number of times. The chain uses TRBV15 and TRBJ2-1; 15 nucleotides match TRBD2. This CDR3 is built from 17 residues. The V gene end was trimmed by 0 bases and the J gene end by 8 bases; junction bases not matched to a gene: 5. Germline V gene lookup returns CDR1 LNHNV and CDR2 YYDKDF (reference sequence). The CDR3: CATSRDPGTSGRYEQFF. CDR3 bases: TGTGCCACCAGCAGAGATCCTGGGACTAGCGGGAGGTATGAGCAGTTCTTC.

Notes on this clone: The same CDR3 is also encoded by other DNA sequences in this sample. The rearrangement joins TRBV6-5 to TRBJ1-2; no definite D call. Trimming pared 2 bases from V and 4 bases from J, leaving 11 bases between. The V gene's germline CDR1 is MNHEY and CDR2 SVGAGI. The CDR3 runs to 14 residues. CDR3 in amino acids: CASSYGEGSYGYTF. The CDR3 DNA reads TGTGCCAGCAGTTACGGGGAGGGTAGCTATGGCTACACCTTC.

As concerns this clone: The same CDR3 is also encoded by other DNA sequences in this sample. This sequence joins TRBV6-5 and TRBJ2-1; D possibly corresponds to TRBD1 (6 bases). Per germline, CDR1 MNHEY and CDR2 SVGAGI. V gave up 6 bases and J gave up 7 bases, with 13 bases separating them. The CDR3 is 13 amino acids. The CDR3 DNA sequence: TGTGCCAGCAGGACTTCAGGGGTGAATGAGCAGTTCTTC. It translates to CASRTSGVNEQFF.

The rearrangement joins TRBV4-3 to TRBJ2-7; D perhaps matches TRBD2 (5 bases). Trimming removed 0 bases from V and 1 base from J, with 13 bases in between. The CDR3 is 16 amino acids. Germline CDR1 and CDR2: LGHNA and YSLEER. CDR3 sequence: CASSQDSRRGSYEQYF. DNA of the CDR3: TGCGCCAGCAGCCAAGATAGCAGGCGAGGGTCCTACGAGCAGTACTTC.

The chain carries TRBV10-1 and TRBJ2-4, with 12 bases that match TRBD1. Germline-derived CDR1 and CDR2 are WNHNN and SYGVQD (reference sequence). The V gene end was trimmed by 3 bases and the J gene end by 1 base; junction bases not matched to a gene: 10. The CDR3 is 19 amino acids. The CDR3 protein is CASSDEGQGAQSAKNIQYF. CDR3 coding DNA: TGCGCCAGCAGTGATGAGGGACAGGGGGCGCAATCGGCCAAAAACATTCAGTACTTC.

This clone has more than one count but fewer than ten. The chain is built from TRBV6-1 and TRBJ2-3, with D maybe TRBD1 (5 bases). This CDR3 region has 15 residues. V was clipped by 3 bases and J by 0 bases, with 10 bases between them. Germline V gene sequence: CDR1 MNHNS, CDR2 SASEGT. The CDR3 here is CASSDTGTSTDTQYF. The DNA of the CDR3 is TGTGCCAGCAGTGATACAGGTACTAGCACAGATACGCAGTATTTT.

This rearrangement joins TRBV12-5 to TRBJ2-1, with TRBD1 identical over 9 bases. The CDR3 is 13 amino acids. The germline gives CDR1 LGHNT, CDR2 FRNRAP. V lost 7 bases, J lost 7 bases, and 5 bases stayed unmatched. The CDR3 protein is CASVGGTGNEQFF. CDR3 nucleotide sequence: TGTGCTAGTGTGGGCGGGACAGGGAATGAGCAGTTCTTC.

The chain carries TRBV27 and TRBJ2-2; D is unclear. The CDR3 loop spans 13 amino acids. Germline lookup yields CDR1 MNHEY and CDR2 SMNVEV (reference sequence). Trimming removed 2 bases from V and 6 bases from J, with 7 bases in between. The CDR3 reads CASSLASAGELFF. The CDR3 DNA sequence: TGTGCCAGCAGTTTAGCGTCGGCCGGGGAGCTGTTTTTT.

The rearrangement joins TRBV5-6 to TRBJ2-5; no reliable D call. Germline V gives CDR1 SGHDT, CDR2 YYEEEE. The V end lost 0 bases, the J end lost 5 bases, and 11 bases lay between the germline ends. This CDR3 region has 14 residues. The CDR3: CASSLVLRRETQYF. CDR3 nucleotide sequence: TGTGCCAGCAGCTTGGTTCTGCGCCGTGAGACCCAGTACTTC.

This rearrangement joins TRBV7-9 to TRBJ2-5; unclear D gene. Looked up from germline, CDR1 is SEHNR and CDR2 is FQNEAQ (reference sequence). Trimming stripped 2 bases from V and 1 base from J, with 8 bases between. This CDR3 is built from 14 residues. The DNA of the CDR3 is TGTGCCAGCAGCTTAAACAGAGTCCAAGAGACCCAGTACTTC. Translated, it gives CASSLNRVQETQYF.

The genes are TRBV3-1 (or the pseudogene TRBV3-2) and TRBJ2-6; possibly TRBD2 for D (7 bases). This CDR3 comprises 15 residues. CDR1 and CDR2 from the germline V gene are LGHDT and YNNKEL (reference sequence). The V gene lost 4 bases and the J gene lost 2 bases, with 9 bases spanning the gap. CDR3 bases: TGTGCCAGCAGCCGGGGGGGGCCTGGGGCCAACGTCCTGACTTTC. The encoded protein is CASSRGGPGANVLTF.

The rearrangement uses TRBV7-8 and TRBJ2-7; 13 bases map to TRBD2. CDR1 SGHVS and CDR2 FQNEAQ come from the germline V gene. The CDR3 runs 15 residues. V gave up 3 bases and J gave up 5 bases; unmatched junction bases: 4. CDR3 sequence: CASSFRTSGSHEQYF. The CDR3 DNA reads as TGTGCCAGCAGCTTTAGGACTAGCGGGAGCCACGAGCAGTACTTC.

This clone came up a few times. This chain links TRBV14 with TRBJ1-1, with a weak D call TRBD1 (6 bases). Trimming left V 5 bases short and J 1 base short, with 8 bases between. The V gene's germline CDR1 is SGHDN and CDR2 FVKESK. There are 13 residues in the CDR3. The CDR3 DNA sequence: TGTGCCAGCAGCGCACAGGGGAACACTGAAGCTTTCTTT. It yields the protein CASSAQGNTEAFF.